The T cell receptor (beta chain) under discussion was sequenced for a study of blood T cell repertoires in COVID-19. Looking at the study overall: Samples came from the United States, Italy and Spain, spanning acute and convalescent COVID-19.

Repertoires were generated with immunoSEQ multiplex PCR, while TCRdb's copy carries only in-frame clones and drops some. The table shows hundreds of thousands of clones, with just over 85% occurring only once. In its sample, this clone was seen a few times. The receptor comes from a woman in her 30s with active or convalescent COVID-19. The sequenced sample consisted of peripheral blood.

The CDR3 nucleotides read TGTGCCAGCAGTGAAATTCAGGGGGCCACAGATACGCAGTATTTT. The encoded protein is CASSEIQGATDTQYF. The chain links TRBV6-1 to TRBJ2-3; 8 bases match TRBD1. Germline CDR1 and CDR2: MNHNS and SASEGT. This CDR3 comprises 15 residues. V was pared by 2 bases and J by 2 bases, with 3 bases of the junction left unmatched.